This TCR beta chain was retrieved from a study of beta chain features in type 1 diabetes. Regarding the study as a whole: A greater similarity of naive, central memory and Treg TCRB repertoires was seen among patients than among healthy donors. All four CD4+ subsets from Type 1 diabetes patients carried moderately but significantly shorter TCRB CDR3s.

Note on this clone: The antigen is unknown.

The authors reverse transcribed all of the isolated RNA, so sequencing captured expressed TCRB transcripts. Only in-frame clones appear in the TCRdb table, and some are missing; sequencing was by immunoSEQ multiplex PCR. The repertoire consists of about 700,000 clones, with around an eighth occurring once and the leading ten covering 0.02% to 0.025%. The CDR3 is made up of 15 amino acids. Per the germline V gene, CDR1 is SNHLY and CDR2 is FYNNEI. The J segment lost 4 bases and the V segment lost 7 bases, leaving 10 bases of the junction unmatched. The chain links TRBV2 to TRBJ2-5; 9 bases fit TRBD1. The receptor comes from a man aged 18 to 35 with type 1 diabetes. Input material: naive CD4+ T cells from blood. CDR3 protein: CASIVLTGGLETQYF. DNA of the CDR3: TGTGCCAGCATTGTGTTGACAGGGGGATTAGAGACCCAGTACTTC.